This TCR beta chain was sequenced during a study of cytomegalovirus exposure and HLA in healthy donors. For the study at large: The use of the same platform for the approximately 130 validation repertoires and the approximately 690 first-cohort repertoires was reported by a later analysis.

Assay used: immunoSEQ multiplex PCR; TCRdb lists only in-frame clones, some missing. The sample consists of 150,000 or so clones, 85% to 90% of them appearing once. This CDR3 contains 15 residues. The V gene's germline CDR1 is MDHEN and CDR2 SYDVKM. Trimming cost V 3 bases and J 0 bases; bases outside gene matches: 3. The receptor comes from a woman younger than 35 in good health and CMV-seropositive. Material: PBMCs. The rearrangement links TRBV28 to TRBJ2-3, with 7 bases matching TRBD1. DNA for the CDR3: TGTGCCAGCAGTTTCGGGGACAGAAGCACAGATACGCAGTATTTT. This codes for CASSFGDRSTDTQYF.